One sample yielded the 21 T cell receptor beta chains listed below, sequenced in a study of CD8+CD57+ T cells in acquired aplastic anemia. An expansion of CD8+CD57+ cells by flow cytometry had been shown in patients chosen for sequencing. Genomic DNA templated the TCR beta VDJ and CDR3 profiling. TCRdb analysed the reads with MiXCR anew, one entry per CDR3 protein. Counted here are approximately 250,000 distinct CDR3 sequences, roughly 82% occurring once; the ten biggest clones make up about two fifths. The sequenced sample consisted of sorted CD4+, CD8+, or CD8+CD57+ T cells (not recorded which) from PBMCs. Source of these receptors: a human donor with aplastic anemia.

The CDR3: CASSFRDTSGNTIYF. As DNA, the CDR3 is TGCGCCAGCAGCTTCCGGGACACCTCTGGAAACACCATATATTTT. V gene TRBV4-3 combines with J gene TRBJ1-3, with a weak D call TRBD1 (6 bases). Germline loops: CDR1 LGHNA, CDR2 YSLEER. The V gene lost 5 bases and the J gene lost 0 bases, with 11 bases spanning the gap. The CDR3 sequence is 15 residues long.

To note about this clonotype: The germline gene is not matched at one end of the junction; a read error may be the cause. The chain couples TRBV12-5 to TRBJ1-2; the D gene is possibly TRBD1 (6 bases). The CDR3 totals 15 residues. Germline V gene lookup returns CDR1 LGHNT and CDR2 FRNRAP. CDR3 amino acids: CASGFGGGSVYGYTF. The CDR3 nucleotides are TGTGCCAGTGGTTTCGGCGGGGGCTCGGTCTATGGCTACACCTTC.

The chain carries TRBV7-8 and TRBJ2-7; D may be TRBD2 (6 bases). The V gene lost 2 bases and the J gene lost 7 bases, with 15 bases spanning the gap. Germline V gene data show CDR1 as SGHVS and CDR2 as FQNEAQ. This CDR3 has 14 amino acids. The CDR3 nucleotides read TGTGCCAGCAGCTTACCGGGAGTAGCCGATGAGCAGTACTTC. Its protein product is CASSLPGVADEQYF.

A note on this clonotype: The CDR3 ends on some other residue instead of the conserved phenylalanine or tryptophan, so this is likely a read error. The DNA is left out, because the CDR3 cannot be placed on it with certainty; the CDR3 is given as TCRdb lists it. The chain employs TRBV7-9 and TRBJ2-1; TRBD1 is taken as the D call from the table, unchecked against the DNA. CDR1 and CDR2 from the germline V gene are SEHNR and FQNEAQ (reference sequence). The CDR3 is 12 residues long, counting both termini. CDR3: CASSLNLTGNTD.

The chain has TRBV6-5 and TRBJ2-5; 7 bases are shared with TRBD1. The germline gives CDR1 MNHEY, CDR2 SVGAGI. V gave up 6 bases and J gave up 3 bases; unmatched junction bases: 7. This CDR3 contains 14 residues. CDR3 sequence: CASRSGTAEETQYF. In DNA, the CDR3 is TGTGCCAGCAGATCCGGGACAGCGGAAGAGACCCAGTACTTC.

A note on this clonotype: This likely comes from a read error, as the CDR3 has no conserved phenylalanine or tryptophan at its end. The limits of the CDR3 on the DNA are not certain, so only TCRdb's listed CDR3 is given. The gene calls are TRBV7-9 and TRBJ1-1. A total of 13 residues make up the CDR3, ends included. Germline CDR1 is SEHNR and CDR2 is FQNEAQ (reference sequence). CDR3 residues: CASSLATWSEDFL.

In its sample, this clonotype was seen once. The DNA is omitted, as the CDR3 cannot be located on it reliably, and the CDR3 follows TCRdb's listing. The J gene is TRBJ1-3, the V gene TRBV6-5; the table gives TRBD1 as D, unverified against the DNA. Germline lookup yields CDR1 MNHEY and CDR2 SVGAGI. The CDR3 numbers 23 amino acids, ends counted. The CDR3 region is CASSFYICSARRTQGASGNTIYF.

With regard to this clonotype: Sequence at one end of the junction differs from germline and may be a read error. The chain combines TRBV12-3 or TRBV12-4 with TRBJ2-1; possible D gene TRBD2, 6 bases. This CDR3 region has 16 residues. CDR3 bases: TGTGCCAGCAGCTTTAACGGCCCCGGGGACTCCCATGACCAGTTCTTC. Translating it yields CASSFNGPGDSHDQFF.

This chain uses TRBV7-8 with TRBJ2-3, with 7 bases aligning to TRBD2. CDR3 length equals 13 residues. Germline V CDR1 and CDR2: SGHVS, FQNEAQ. Trimming at V came to 6 bases and at J to 14 bases, leaving 14 bases not matched to a gene. In DNA, the CDR3 is TGTGCCAGCAGGGTAGCGGGCACAGCAGAGACGTATTTT. Translation: CASRVAGTAETYF. Variable domain in full (rest from reference TRBV7-8 and TRBJ2-3): GAGVSQSPRYKVAKRGQDVALRCDPISGHVSLFWYQQALGQGPEFLTYFQNEAQLDKSGLPSDRFFAERPEGSVSTLKIQRTQQEDSAVYLCASRVAGTAETYFGPGTRLTVL.

V usage is TRBV28 and J usage is TRBJ1-1; no firm D call. The CDR3 is 14 amino acids. Germline V CDR1 and CDR2: MDHEN, SYDVKM. V lost 5 bases, J lost 3 bases, and 13 bases lay in between. CDR3 bases: TGTGCCAGCAGTCTGGTCGGGGTGGACACTGAAGCTTTCTTT. This gives the protein CASSLVGVDTEAFF.

The chain is built from TRBV7-9 and TRBJ1-4; unclear D gene. The germline V and J ends were trimmed by 11 bases and 8 bases, with 15 bases remaining between them. CDR1 is SEHNR, CDR2 FQNEAQ, per germline (reference sequence). The CDR3 is 12 amino acids. CDR3 loop: CALVTEREKLFF. CDR3 DNA: TGTGCCTTAGTGACCGAAAGAGAAAAACTGTTTTTT.

The chain carries TRBV7-8 and TRBJ1-2, with D possibly TRBD1 on 5 matching bases. CDR3 length: 12 amino acids. Trimming stripped 5 bases from V and 6 bases from J, with 10 bases between. Germline values: CDR1 SGHVS, CDR2 FQNEAQ. The CDR3 loop is CASSMDINGYTF. As DNA, the CDR3 is TGTGCCAGCAGCATGGACATAAATGGCTACACCTTC. The whole variable domain, remainder taken from reference TRBV7-8 and TRBJ1-2, is GAGVSQSPRYKVAKRGQDVALRCDPISGHVSLFWYQQALGQGPEFLTYFQNEAQLDKSGLPSDRFFAERPEGSVSTLKIQRTQQEDSAVYLCASSMDINGYTFGSGTRLTVV.

The chain employs TRBV19 and TRBJ2-7; 7 bases match TRBD2. Germline V gene data show CDR1 as LNHDA and CDR2 as SQIVND (reference sequence). Trimming cost V 6 bases and J 4 bases; bases outside gene matches: 3. The CDR3 is 12 residues long. CDR3 region: CASSGLEYEQYF. The CDR3 DNA is TGTGCCAGTAGCGGACTAGAGTACGAGCAGTACTTC.

This chain uses TRBV9 with TRBJ2-3, with no clear D. The CDR3 is 13 amino acids. V was cut by 4 bases and J by 11 bases, with 17 bases left in between. In germline, CDR1 is SGDLS, CDR2 YYNGEE. CDR3 sequence (DNA): TGTGCCAGCAGCTTAGGCCCAGATACGCAGCAGTATTTT. It specifies CASSLGPDTQQYF.

The rearrangement links TRBV15 to TRBJ2-7, with 8 bases lining up with TRBD1. Trimming removed 2 bases from V and 4 bases from J; junction bases left unmatched: 13. The CDR3 runs to 17 residues. Per the germline V gene, CDR1 is LNHNV and CDR2 is YYDKDF (reference sequence). This chain's CDR3 is CATSRNPRTGRAYEQYF. The CDR3 coding sequence is TGTGCCACCAGCAGAAACCCGCGGACAGGGAGAGCTTACGAGCAGTACTTC.

This clonotype was detected many times. The chain carries TRBV9 and TRBJ2-1; the match to TRBD2 covers 13 bases. This CDR3 spans 16 amino acids. Germline lookup yields CDR1 SGDLS and CDR2 YYNGEE. After removal of 2 bases from V and 5 bases from J, the junction contained 4 bases not matched to a gene. The CDR3 DNA sequence: TGTGCCAGCAGCGTCCGACTAGCGGGAGGACACAATGAGCAGTTCTTC. Translated: CASSVRLAGGHNEQFF. The whole variable domain, filled in from reference TRBV9 and TRBJ2-1, reads DSGVTQTPKHLITATGQRVTLRCSPRSGDLSVYWYQQSLDQGLQFLIQYYNGEERAKGNILERFSAQQFPDLHSELNLSSLELGDSALYFCASSVRLAGGHNEQFFGPGTRLTVL.

The V call is TRBV7-9, the J call TRBJ1-3, with TRBD1 identical over 7 bases. Germline CDR1 SEHNR, CDR2 FQNEAQ (reference sequence). The V gene end was trimmed by 4 bases and the J gene end by 11 bases; junction bases not matched to a gene: 14. CDR3 length equals 15 residues. The CDR3 nucleotides read TGTGCCAGCAGCTCGACACAGGGGTTGCGGAACGCCATATATTTT. This sequence encodes CASSSTQGLRNAIYF.

Comments on this clonotype: A junction boundary mismatches the germline segment, possibly from a read error. J is TRBJ1-1 and V is TRBV2, with D possibly being TRBD1 (6 bases). Germline V CDR1 and CDR2: SNHLY, FYNNEI. The CDR3 contains 17 residues. The CDR3, as DNA: TGTGCCAGCGGCGTCGGGGGCACAGATACGCAGAACTTTGGCCCAGTCTTT. Its translation: CASGVGGTDTQNFGPVF. Complete variable domain (other parts from reference TRBV2 and TRBJ1-1): EPEVTQTPSHQVTQMGQEVILRCVPISNHLYFYWYRQILGQKVEFLVSFYNNEISEKSEIFDDQFSVERPDGSNFTLKIRSTKLEDSAMYFCASGVGGTDTQNFGPVFGQGTRLTVV.

V is TRBV11-3 and J is TRBJ1-1; D gene ambiguous. The CDR3 consists of 15 residues. With 4 bases removed from V and 7 bases from J, the gap between germline ends came to 19 bases. Germline V gives CDR1 SGHNT, CDR2 YENEEA. CDR3 DNA: TGTGCCAGCAGCTCGGAATGGAGGGTAGGGATTGAAGCTTTCTTT. Amino acid sequence: CASSSEWRVGIEAFF.

Concerning this clonotype: Its ends do not fully match the called genes, so a read error is possible. V usage is TRBV7-9 and J usage is TRBJ2-5; D perhaps matches TRBD2 (6 bases). CDR1 is SEHNR, CDR2 FQNEAQ, per germline (reference sequence). The CDR3 sequence is 15 residues long. The CDR3 DNA follows: TGCGCCAGCAGCTCATCTAACGGGAGAAAAGAGACCCAGTACTTC. Protein product: CASSSSNGRKETQYF.

About this clonotype: Sequence at one end of the junction differs from germline and may be a read error. The J gene is TRBJ2-1, the V gene TRBV19; D is ambiguous. Germline CDR1 is LNHDA and CDR2 is SQIVND (reference sequence). This CDR3 has 15 residues. This CDR3 reads CASSIRAGTNNEQFF. The CDR3 DNA is TGTGCCAGTAGTATCAGAGCAGGTACCAACAACGAGCAGTTCTTC.